These 15 T cell receptor beta chains were sequenced from one sample in a study of early T cells in non-severe SARS-CoV-2 infection. TCRdb re-analysed the 5' RACE reads in MiXCR, keeping a single row per CDR3 protein. The table includes approximately 21,000 distinct CDR3 sequences, about 5.2% detected once. The sequenced sample was whole blood. These receptors originate from an adult who was a healthcare worker with PCR-confirmed SARS-CoV-2 infection or an uninfected control (not recorded which).

This clonotype was observed a handful of times. CDR3: CASSHLSRENTIYF. The CDR3 DNA reads TGCGCCAGCAGCCATCTCTCTCGGGAAAACACCATATATTTT. V and J are TRBV4-3 and TRBJ1-3; D uncertain. CDR3 size: 14 residues. CDR1 and CDR2 (germline): LGHNA, YSLEER. Trimming shortened V by 3 bases and J by 6 bases, and 12 bases separated the two germline ends.

In its sample, this clonotype was seen a few times. This chain links TRBV24-1 with TRBJ2-7; 9 bases match TRBD1. CDR1 KGHDR and CDR2 SFDVKD come from the germline V gene. The CDR3 runs to 16 residues. After removal of 1 base from V and 3 bases from J, the junction contained 6 bases not matched to a gene. In nucleotides, the CDR3 is TGTGCCACCAGTGATTTAAACAGGGGGCTTATCTACGAGCAGTACGTC. Translating gives CATSDLNRGLIYEQYV.

The table lists this clonotype with many counts. The chain combines TRBV19 with TRBJ2-2; 13 bases match TRBD2. This CDR3 has 17 amino acids. Germline loops: CDR1 LNHDA, CDR2 SQIVND (reference sequence). The V segment lost 7 bases and the J segment 5 bases; nucleotides outside the gene matches: 10. The CDR3 here is CASTWTSGSRSTGELFF. The CDR3 coding sequence is TGTGCCAGTACCTGGACTAGCGGGAGCAGGTCGACCGGGGAGCTGTTTTTT.

The sample holds a few counts of this clonotype. The V gene is TRBV7-2, the J gene TRBJ1-2; TRBD1 agrees at 10 bases. Trimming cost V 5 bases and J 2 bases; bases outside gene matches: 8. Looked up from germline, CDR1 is SGHTA and CDR2 is FQGNSA. This CDR3 has 16 residues. The CDR3 DNA follows: TGTGCCAGCAGCCAACCGGGACAGGGGCAGAACTATGGCTACACCTTC. Its translation: CASSQPGQGQNYGYTF.

This clonotype showed up many times. The J gene is TRBJ2-4, the V gene TRBV12-3 or TRBV12-4, with 10 positions matching TRBD2. V trimming: 7 bases; J trimming: 8 bases; junction bases outside the gene matches: 2. This CDR3 comprises 12 residues. For the CDR3, the DNA is TGTGCCAGCACTAGCGGGAGTGACATTCAGTACTTC. It specifies CASTSGSDIQYF.

The chain carries TRBV3-1 and TRBJ2-4; 8 nucleotides align to TRBD2. The CDR3 extends over 17 amino acids. The germline V gene has CDR1 LGHDT and CDR2 YNNKEL (reference sequence). The ends lost 5 bases at V and 0 bases at J; junction bases unmatched: 9. In DNA, the CDR3 is TGTGCCAGCAGCACGCCTTTAGCGGGACTAGCCAAAAACATTCAGTACTTC. Encoded protein: CASSTPLAGLAKNIQYF. Filled out from reference TRBV3-1 and TRBJ2-4, the complete variable domain reads DTAVSQTPKYLVTQMGNDKSIKCEQNLGHDTMYWYKQDSKKFLKIMFSYNNKELIINETVPNRFSPKSPDKAHLNLHINSLELGDSAVYFCASSTPLAGLAKNIQYFGAGTRLSVL.

This clonotype was detected a few times. The V gene is TRBV11-2, the J gene TRBJ2-3, with 7 bases identical to TRBD2. The CDR3 covers 15 residues. Germline V lookup: CDR1 SGHAT, CDR2 FQNNGV. Trimming removed 3 bases from V and 4 bases from J; junction bases left unmatched: 7. The CDR3 loop is CASSFFGGSSDTQYF. The DNA for the CDR3 is TGTGCCAGCAGCTTTTTCGGCGGGAGCTCAGATACGCAGTATTTT.

This clonotype was recorded at least ten times. The rearrangement uses TRBV28 and TRBJ2-7; 10 positions agree with TRBD2. The V gene's germline CDR1 is MDHEN and CDR2 SYDVKM. The CDR3 spans 14 residues. Trimming took 8 bases from V and 5 from J; bases not matched to a gene: 9. Here the CDR3 DNA reads TGTGCCAGCTCCGGTGGACTAGCGGTTGACGAGCAGTACTTC. Its protein is CASSGGLAVDEQYF.

This clonotype has at least ten counts. This chain uses TRBV27 with TRBJ1-5; D is ambiguous. This CDR3 contains 15 residues. Germline loops: CDR1 MNHEY, CDR2 SMNVEV (reference sequence). V was cut by 1 base and J by 7 bases, with 14 bases left in between. The CDR3 nucleotides are TGTGCCAGCAGTTTATTTTTCGTAGGGAGCCAGCCCCAGCATTTT. Its protein is CASSLFFVGSQPQHF.

This clonotype was observed at least ten times. This rearrangement joins TRBV11-2 to TRBJ2-7; the D gene is possibly TRBD2 (7 bases). Germline loops: CDR1 SGHAT, CDR2 FQNNGV. V shed 1 base and J shed 5 bases, with 18 bases lying between them. There are 16 residues in the CDR3. CDR3 DNA sequence: TGTGCCAGCAGCTTAGTTCGGGGGGCACGAACGGACGAGCAGTACTTC. This codes for CASSLVRGARTDEQYF.

This chain uses TRBV4-3 with TRBJ1-2, with D perhaps TRBD1 (5 bases). The CDR3 extends over 16 amino acids. Trimming stripped 0 bases from V and 8 bases from J, with 19 bases between. Germline V gene data show CDR1 as LGHNA and CDR2 as YSLEER. The CDR3 loop is CASSQETPVGVGGYTF. The CDR3 DNA is TGCGCCAGCAGCCAAGAAACCCCCGTGGGGGTAGGAGGCTACACCTTC.

This clonotype was found many times. The chain joins TRBV27 to TRBJ2-2; D gene uncertain. This CDR3 has 12 amino acids. Germline V gene sequence: CDR1 MNHEY, CDR2 SMNVEV (reference sequence). The V end was cut by 5 bases, the J end by 6 bases, with 7 bases between. The DNA for the CDR3 is TGTGCCAGCAGTCTTAAATCCGGGGAGCTGTTTTTT. As protein: CASSLKSGELFF.

This clonotype was seen at least ten times. The CDR3 does not close with the conserved phenylalanine or tryptophan, likely indicating a read error. This chain connects TRBV7-9 to TRBJ1-6; 7 bases align to TRBD1. Germline V gives CDR1 SEHNR, CDR2 FQNEAQ (reference sequence). The V gene end was trimmed by 5 bases and the J gene end by 7 bases; junction bases not matched to a gene: 5. The CDR3 sequence is 14 residues long. DNA of the CDR3: TGTGCCAGCAGCACCGACAGGGAAAATTCACCCCTCCACTGT. Amino acid sequence: CASSTDRENSPLHC.

There are many counts of this clonotype. The chain uses TRBV19 and TRBJ2-5; 10 bases match TRBD1. There are 16 residues in the CDR3. Germline V lookup: CDR1 LNHDA, CDR2 SQIVND (reference sequence). V lost 3 bases, J lost 5 bases, and 9 bases stayed unmatched. As DNA, the CDR3 is TGTGCCAGTAGTATCGAGAGGACAGGGGGACGTGAGACCCAGTACTTC. It encodes CASSIERTGGRETQYF.

The J gene is TRBJ2-3, the V gene TRBV14; perhaps TRBD1 as D (5 bases). There are 16 residues in the CDR3. Germline V gene sequence: CDR1 SGHDN, CDR2 FVKESK. V lost 4 bases to trimming and J lost 1 base, with 15 bases between them. The CDR3 sequence: CASSLGAVRRTDTQYF. CDR3 coding DNA: TGTGCCAGCAGCCTAGGGGCAGTTCGTCGCACAGATACGCAGTATTTT.